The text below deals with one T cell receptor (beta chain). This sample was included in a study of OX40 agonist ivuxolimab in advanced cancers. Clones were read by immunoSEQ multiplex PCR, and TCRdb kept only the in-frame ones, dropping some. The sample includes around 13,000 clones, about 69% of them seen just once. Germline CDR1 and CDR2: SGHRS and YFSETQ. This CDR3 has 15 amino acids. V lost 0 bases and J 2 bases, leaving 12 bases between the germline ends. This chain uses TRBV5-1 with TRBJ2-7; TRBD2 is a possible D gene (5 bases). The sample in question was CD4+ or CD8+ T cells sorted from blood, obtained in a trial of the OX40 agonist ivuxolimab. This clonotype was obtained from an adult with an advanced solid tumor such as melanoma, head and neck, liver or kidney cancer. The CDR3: CASSLGRAPTYEQYF. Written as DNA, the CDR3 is TGCGCCAGCAGCTTGGGGCGGGCACCCACCTACGAGCAGTACTTC.